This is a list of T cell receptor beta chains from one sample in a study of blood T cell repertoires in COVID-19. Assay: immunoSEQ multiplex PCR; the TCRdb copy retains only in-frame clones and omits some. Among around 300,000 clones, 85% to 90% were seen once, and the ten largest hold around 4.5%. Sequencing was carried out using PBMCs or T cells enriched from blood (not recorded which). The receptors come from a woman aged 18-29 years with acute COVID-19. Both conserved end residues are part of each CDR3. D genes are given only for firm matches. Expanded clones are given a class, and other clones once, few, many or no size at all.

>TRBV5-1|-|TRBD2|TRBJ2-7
TGCGCCAGCAGCTTGGGTGAGACTAGCTCCGAGCAGTACTTC
CASSLGETSSEQYF
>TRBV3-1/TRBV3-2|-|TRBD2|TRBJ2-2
TGTGCCAGCAGCCTTCAACAGGCGGGAGGGACGAACACCGGGGAGCTGTTTTTT
CASSLQQAGGTNTGELFF
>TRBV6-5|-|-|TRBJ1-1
TGTGCCAGCAGTTACTTTCGGGGAAACACTGAAGCTTTCTTT
CASSYFRGNTEAFF
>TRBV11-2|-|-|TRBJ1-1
TGTGCCAGCAGCTTAGCTCACAGCACTGAAGCTTTCTTT
CASSLAHSTEAFF
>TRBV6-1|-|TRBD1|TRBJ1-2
TGTGCCAGCAGTGAAGGGTGGACAGGGGGCGACTATGGCTACACCTTC
CASSEGWTGGDYGYTF
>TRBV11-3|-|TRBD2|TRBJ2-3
TGTGCCAGCAGCGGACTAGCGGGCACAGATACGCAGTATTTT
CASSGLAGTDTQYF
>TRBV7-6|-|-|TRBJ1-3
TGTGCCAGCAGCCGGGTCTCCGGCTTTACTGGAAACACCATATATTTT
CASSRVSGFTGNTIYF
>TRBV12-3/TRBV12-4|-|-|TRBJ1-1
TGTGCCAGCACCTTGGAGGGGGAAGCTTTCTTT
CASTLEGEAFF
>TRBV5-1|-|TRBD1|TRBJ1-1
TGCGCCAGCAGCTTGGAGGGGGCGATGACTGAAGCTTTCTTT
CASSLEGAMTEAFF
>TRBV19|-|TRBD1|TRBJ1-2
TGTGCCAGTAGTCGACAGGGGGCGCCTCGTGGCTACACCTTC
CASSRQGAPRGYTF
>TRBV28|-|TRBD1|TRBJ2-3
TGTGCCAGCAGCTCCTACAGGGGGCTTGGCACAGATACGCAGTATTTT
CASSSYRGLGTDTQYF
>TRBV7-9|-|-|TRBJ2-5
TGTGCCAGCAGCTTACAGGAGACCCAGTACTTC
CASSLQETQYF
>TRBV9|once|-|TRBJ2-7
TGTGCCAGCAGCGTAGAAATGGACTCTTCTTCGGCCTACGAGCAGTACTTC
CASSVEMDSSSAYEQYF